These 18 T cell receptor beta chains were sequenced from one sample in a study of patients and donors after allogeneic stem cell transplantation (dated by TCRdb to about 2020). Libraries were prepared through RT-PCR. For sequencing, a NextSeq 550 was employed. TCRdb ran its own pipeline on the public reads, namely fastp trimming at Q25 and MiXCR clone calling, and kept in-frame beta chains. Records with the same CDR3 protein are collapsed into one entry carrying the most frequent genes and DNA. This sample holds about 18,000 distinct CDR3 sequences; approximately 5% were observed only once. The ten biggest clones cover 40% of the sample. The sequenced material came from blood, either unsorted or a sorted T cell fraction (not recorded which). These receptor sequences come from a human donor who was either an allogeneic HSCT recipient or a stem cell or donor lymphocyte infusion donor (not recorded which). It is not recorded whose cells these are; they may come from a transplant donor.

The chain links TRBV28 to TRBJ2-2; a weak D match, TRBD2 (6 bases). This CDR3 has 14 residues. The V gene lost 4 bases and the J gene lost 4 bases, with 10 bases spanning the gap. Germline V gene lookup returns CDR1 MDHEN and CDR2 SYDVKM. The chain's CDR3 is CASSSPGGTGELFF. In nucleotides, the CDR3 is TGTGCCAGCAGTTCCCCCGGGGGCACCGGGGAGCTGTTTTTT.

The sample holds many counts of this clonotype. The chain has TRBV7-9 and TRBJ1-6; D possibly corresponds to TRBD1 (6 bases). Deletions cut 2 bases from V and 10 bases from J, with 9 bases between. Germline assignment: CDR1 SEHNR and CDR2 FQNEAQ (reference sequence). This CDR3 is 13 amino acids long. CDR3 nucleotide sequence: TGTGCCAGCAGCTTAATCGGGGGCTCACCCCTCCACTTT. It is translated as CASSLIGGSPLHF.

This clonotype was observed many times. V gene TRBV6-1 combines with J gene TRBJ2-1; weak D call: TRBD2 (6 bases). Trimming pared 7 bases from V and 0 bases from J, leaving 13 bases between. The germline CDR1 and CDR2 sequences are MNHNS and SASEGT. The CDR3 spans 15 residues. CDR3 nucleotide sequence: TGTGCCAGCATGCACCGGGACTTCTCCTACAATGAGCAGTTCTTC. Translated, it gives CASMHRDFSYNEQFF.

This clonotype showed up many times. This rearrangement joins TRBV10-3 to TRBJ2-3; 10 positions agree with TRBD2. V dropped 7 bases and J dropped 6; count of bases not matched to a gene: 4. The CDR3 consists of 13 residues. From germline, CDR1 is ENHRY and CDR2 SYGVKD. The CDR3 DNA is TGTGCCATCAAAGGGACTAGCGAGGATACGCAGTATTTT. Its protein is CAIKGTSEDTQYF.

Many counts were recorded for this clonotype. The chain is built from TRBV12-3 or TRBV12-4 and TRBJ1-2; D is undetermined. V was shortened by 1 base and J by 4 bases, with 4 bases between the two germline ends. CDR3 size: 12 residues. The CDR3 loop reads CASSLDIYGYTF. For the CDR3, the DNA is TGTGCCAGCAGTTTAGACATCTATGGCTACACCTTC.

This clonotype was seen at least ten times. The chain carries TRBV9 and TRBJ2-7; D is unresolved. Germline V gives CDR1 SGDLS, CDR2 YYNGEE. V lost 0 bases to trimming and J lost 5 bases, with 21 bases between them. The CDR3 extends over 17 amino acids. Written as DNA, the CDR3 is TGTGCCAGCAGCGTAGAATCTGCAGTGGGGTGGAAAAACGAGCAGTACTTC. As protein: CASSVESAVGWKNEQYF.

This clonotype showed up many times. The chain combines TRBV3-1 with TRBJ1-5; 8 positions match TRBD1. Losses at the gene ends were 4 bases for V and 5 bases for J; bases not matched to a gene: 7. The CDR3 is made up of 15 amino acids. Germline values: CDR1 LGHDT, CDR2 YNNKEL (reference sequence). The CDR3 here is CASSPTTGDHQPQHF. Written as DNA, the CDR3 is TGTGCCAGCAGCCCGACGACAGGGGATCATCAGCCCCAGCATTTT.

This clonotype appeared a few times. V usage is TRBV20-1 and J usage is TRBJ2-3, with 8 bases fitting TRBD2. Per the germline V gene, CDR1 is DFQATT and CDR2 is SNEGSKA (reference sequence). The length of the CDR3 is 15 residues. Trimming took 3 bases from V and 4 from J; bases not matched to a gene: 9. The CDR3 loop is CSARGWGLGADTQYF. In DNA, the CDR3 is TGCAGTGCTAGGGGGTGGGGACTAGGGGCAGATACGCAGTATTTT.

The chain uses TRBV7-9 and TRBJ1-4; the match to TRBD1 covers 8 bases. V lost 3 bases and J lost 7; bases outside the gene matches: 7. The germline CDR1 and CDR2 sequences are SEHNR and FQNEAQ (reference sequence). The CDR3 is 15 residues long. CDR3 sequence reads: CASSLGTGGGEKLFF. In DNA form, the CDR3 reads TGTGCCAGCAGCTTGGGCACAGGGGGGGGTGAAAAACTGTTTTTT.

This clonotype was seen at least ten times. CDR3 loop: CASSLLDLPYNEQFF. DNA for the CDR3: TGTGCCAGCAGCTTGTTGGACCTTCCCTACAATGAGCAGTTCTTC. V gene TRBV11-3 combines with J gene TRBJ2-1, with D hard to call. The CDR3 length is 15 residues. The V gene's germline CDR1 is SGHNT and CDR2 YENEEA. The V and J ends lost 3 bases and 2 bases respectively, with 11 bases between them. Full variable domain (missing parts from reference TRBV11-3 and TRBJ2-1): EAGVVQSPRYKIIEKKQPVAFWCNPISGHNTLYWYLQNLGQGPELLIRYENEEAVDDSQLPKDRFSAERLKGVDSTLKIQPAELGDSAVYLCASSLLDLPYNEQFFGPGTRLTVL.

This clonotype was observed at least ten times. V is TRBV7-9 and J is TRBJ2-1; 7 nucleotides match TRBD1. V shed 5 bases, J shed 2 bases, and the junction held 6 bases outside the gene matches. Germline V lookup: CDR1 SEHNR, CDR2 FQNEAQ (reference sequence). The CDR3 has 15 amino acids. The CDR3 protein is CASSRDRATYNEQFF. The DNA for the CDR3 is TGTGCCAGCAGCAGAGACAGGGCTACCTACAATGAGCAGTTCTTC.

This clonotype was recorded at least ten times. The chain links TRBV5-4 to TRBJ1-2, with 7 bases that match TRBD1. Germline CDR1 SGHNT, CDR2 YYREEE (reference sequence). The CDR3 covers 13 residues. J lost 5 bases, V lost 3 bases, and 4 bases had no gene match. DNA for the CDR3: TGTGCCAGCAGCTCGACAGGGAGATATGGCTACACCTTC. Translated: CASSSTGRYGYTF.

This clonotype appeared many times. J is TRBJ2-1 and V is TRBV2, with 7 bases fitting TRBD2. Germline values: CDR1 SNHLY, CDR2 FYNNEI. With 8 bases clipped from V and 1 base from J, the junction kept 5 bases outside the gene matches. The CDR3 runs to 14 residues. The CDR3 region has the DNA TGTGCCAGCGCGGGACTAACATCCTACAATGAGCAGTTCTTC. Its protein is CASAGLTSYNEQFF.

The genes are TRBV9 and TRBJ1-3; D is ambiguous. Germline V lookup: CDR1 SGDLS, CDR2 YYNGEE. The CDR3 contains 16 residues. The V end lost 5 bases, the J end lost 0 bases, and 15 bases lay between the germline ends. CDR3 sequence: CASRGNRGSSGNTIYF. DNA of the CDR3: TGTGCCAGCAGGGGGAACCGCGGCAGCTCTGGAAACACCATATATTTT.

This clonotype was observed at least ten times. This chain uses TRBV29-1 with TRBJ2-7, with 7 positions matching TRBD1. CDR3 length equals 15 residues. CDR1 SQVTM and CDR2 ANQGSEA come from the germline V gene. Trimming cost V 8 bases and J 1 base; bases outside gene matches: 14. CDR3 in amino acids: CSIVPGTVGSYEQYF. CDR3 nucleotides: TGCAGCATTGTTCCCGGGACAGTGGGATCCTACGAGCAGTACTTC.

This clonotype is deemed hyperexpanded. This chain connects TRBV28 to TRBJ1-6, with D unresolved. Germline CDR1 MDHEN, CDR2 SYDVKM. This CDR3 comprises 15 residues. Trimming removed 8 bases from V and 7 bases from J, with 18 bases in between. The CDR3 bases are TGTGCCAGCCAACCCCTCCACGACCCGAATTCACCCCTCCACTTT. Amino acid sequence: CASQPLHDPNSPLHF.

This clonotype has a count of ten or more. The J gene is TRBJ1-3, the V gene TRBV5-5, with D possibly being TRBD1 (5 bases). This CDR3 has 13 amino acids. In germline, CDR1 is SGHKS, CDR2 YYEKEE (reference sequence). Deletions cut 3 bases from V and 7 bases from J, with 11 bases between. The CDR3 sequence: CASSSSGRNTIYF. The CDR3 bases are TGTGCCAGCAGCTCCTCAGGGCGGAACACCATATATTTT.

This clonotype was observed many times. The CDR3 nucleotides are TGTGCCAGCAGCTTGGGAGGGAATTCACCCCTCCACTTT. It encodes CASSLGGNSPLHF. The chain employs TRBV5-6 and TRBJ1-6; D is undetermined. The CDR3 has 13 amino acids. The V end lost 0 bases, the J end lost 7 bases, and 5 bases lay between the germline ends. Per germline, CDR1 SGHDT and CDR2 YYEEEE.